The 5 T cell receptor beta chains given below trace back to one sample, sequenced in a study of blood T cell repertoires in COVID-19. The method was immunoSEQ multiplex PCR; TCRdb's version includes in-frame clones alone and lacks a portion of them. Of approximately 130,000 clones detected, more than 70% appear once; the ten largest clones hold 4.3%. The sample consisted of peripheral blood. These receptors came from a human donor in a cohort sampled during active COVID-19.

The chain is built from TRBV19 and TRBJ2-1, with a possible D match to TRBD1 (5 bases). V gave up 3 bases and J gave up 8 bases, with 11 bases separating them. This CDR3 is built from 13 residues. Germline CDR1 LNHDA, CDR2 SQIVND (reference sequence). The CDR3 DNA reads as TGTGCCAGTAGTATCTCAGGGTTCGATGAGCAGTTCTTC. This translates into CASSISGFDEQFF.

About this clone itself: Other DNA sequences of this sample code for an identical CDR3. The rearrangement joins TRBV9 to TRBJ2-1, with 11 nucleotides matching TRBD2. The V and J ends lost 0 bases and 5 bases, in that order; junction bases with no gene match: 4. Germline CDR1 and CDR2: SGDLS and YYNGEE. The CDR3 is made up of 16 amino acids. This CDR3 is CASSVGLAGLNNEQFF. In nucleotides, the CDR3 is TGTGCCAGCAGCGTAGGACTAGCGGGATTAAACAATGAGCAGTTCTTC. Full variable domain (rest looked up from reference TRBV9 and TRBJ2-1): DSGVTQTPKHLITATGQRVTLRCSPRSGDLSVYWYQQSLDQGLQFLIQYYNGEERAKGNILERFSAQQFPDLHSELNLSSLELGDSALYFCASSVGLAGLNNEQFFGPGTRLTVL.

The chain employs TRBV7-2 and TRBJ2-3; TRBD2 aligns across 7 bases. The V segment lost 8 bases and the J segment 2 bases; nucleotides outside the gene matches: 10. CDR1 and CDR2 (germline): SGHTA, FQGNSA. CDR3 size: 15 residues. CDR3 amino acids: CASGPDGGSTDTQYF. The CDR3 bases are TGTGCCAGCGGTCCGGACGGGGGGTCCACAGATACGCAGTATTTT.

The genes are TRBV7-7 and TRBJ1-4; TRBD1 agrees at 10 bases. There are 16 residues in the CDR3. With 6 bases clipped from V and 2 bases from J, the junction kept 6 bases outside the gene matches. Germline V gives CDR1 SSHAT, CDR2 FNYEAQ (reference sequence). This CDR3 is CASRGQGDETNEKLFF. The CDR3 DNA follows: TGTGCCAGCAGAGGACAGGGGGATGAGACTAATGAAAAACTGTTTTTT.

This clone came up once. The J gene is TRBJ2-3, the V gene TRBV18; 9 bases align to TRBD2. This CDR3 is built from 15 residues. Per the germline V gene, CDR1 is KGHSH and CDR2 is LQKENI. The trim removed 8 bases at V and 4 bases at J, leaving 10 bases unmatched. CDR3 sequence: CASRPGTSNPDTQYF. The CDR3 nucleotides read TGTGCCAGCCGCCCCGGGACTAGCAACCCAGATACGCAGTATTTT.